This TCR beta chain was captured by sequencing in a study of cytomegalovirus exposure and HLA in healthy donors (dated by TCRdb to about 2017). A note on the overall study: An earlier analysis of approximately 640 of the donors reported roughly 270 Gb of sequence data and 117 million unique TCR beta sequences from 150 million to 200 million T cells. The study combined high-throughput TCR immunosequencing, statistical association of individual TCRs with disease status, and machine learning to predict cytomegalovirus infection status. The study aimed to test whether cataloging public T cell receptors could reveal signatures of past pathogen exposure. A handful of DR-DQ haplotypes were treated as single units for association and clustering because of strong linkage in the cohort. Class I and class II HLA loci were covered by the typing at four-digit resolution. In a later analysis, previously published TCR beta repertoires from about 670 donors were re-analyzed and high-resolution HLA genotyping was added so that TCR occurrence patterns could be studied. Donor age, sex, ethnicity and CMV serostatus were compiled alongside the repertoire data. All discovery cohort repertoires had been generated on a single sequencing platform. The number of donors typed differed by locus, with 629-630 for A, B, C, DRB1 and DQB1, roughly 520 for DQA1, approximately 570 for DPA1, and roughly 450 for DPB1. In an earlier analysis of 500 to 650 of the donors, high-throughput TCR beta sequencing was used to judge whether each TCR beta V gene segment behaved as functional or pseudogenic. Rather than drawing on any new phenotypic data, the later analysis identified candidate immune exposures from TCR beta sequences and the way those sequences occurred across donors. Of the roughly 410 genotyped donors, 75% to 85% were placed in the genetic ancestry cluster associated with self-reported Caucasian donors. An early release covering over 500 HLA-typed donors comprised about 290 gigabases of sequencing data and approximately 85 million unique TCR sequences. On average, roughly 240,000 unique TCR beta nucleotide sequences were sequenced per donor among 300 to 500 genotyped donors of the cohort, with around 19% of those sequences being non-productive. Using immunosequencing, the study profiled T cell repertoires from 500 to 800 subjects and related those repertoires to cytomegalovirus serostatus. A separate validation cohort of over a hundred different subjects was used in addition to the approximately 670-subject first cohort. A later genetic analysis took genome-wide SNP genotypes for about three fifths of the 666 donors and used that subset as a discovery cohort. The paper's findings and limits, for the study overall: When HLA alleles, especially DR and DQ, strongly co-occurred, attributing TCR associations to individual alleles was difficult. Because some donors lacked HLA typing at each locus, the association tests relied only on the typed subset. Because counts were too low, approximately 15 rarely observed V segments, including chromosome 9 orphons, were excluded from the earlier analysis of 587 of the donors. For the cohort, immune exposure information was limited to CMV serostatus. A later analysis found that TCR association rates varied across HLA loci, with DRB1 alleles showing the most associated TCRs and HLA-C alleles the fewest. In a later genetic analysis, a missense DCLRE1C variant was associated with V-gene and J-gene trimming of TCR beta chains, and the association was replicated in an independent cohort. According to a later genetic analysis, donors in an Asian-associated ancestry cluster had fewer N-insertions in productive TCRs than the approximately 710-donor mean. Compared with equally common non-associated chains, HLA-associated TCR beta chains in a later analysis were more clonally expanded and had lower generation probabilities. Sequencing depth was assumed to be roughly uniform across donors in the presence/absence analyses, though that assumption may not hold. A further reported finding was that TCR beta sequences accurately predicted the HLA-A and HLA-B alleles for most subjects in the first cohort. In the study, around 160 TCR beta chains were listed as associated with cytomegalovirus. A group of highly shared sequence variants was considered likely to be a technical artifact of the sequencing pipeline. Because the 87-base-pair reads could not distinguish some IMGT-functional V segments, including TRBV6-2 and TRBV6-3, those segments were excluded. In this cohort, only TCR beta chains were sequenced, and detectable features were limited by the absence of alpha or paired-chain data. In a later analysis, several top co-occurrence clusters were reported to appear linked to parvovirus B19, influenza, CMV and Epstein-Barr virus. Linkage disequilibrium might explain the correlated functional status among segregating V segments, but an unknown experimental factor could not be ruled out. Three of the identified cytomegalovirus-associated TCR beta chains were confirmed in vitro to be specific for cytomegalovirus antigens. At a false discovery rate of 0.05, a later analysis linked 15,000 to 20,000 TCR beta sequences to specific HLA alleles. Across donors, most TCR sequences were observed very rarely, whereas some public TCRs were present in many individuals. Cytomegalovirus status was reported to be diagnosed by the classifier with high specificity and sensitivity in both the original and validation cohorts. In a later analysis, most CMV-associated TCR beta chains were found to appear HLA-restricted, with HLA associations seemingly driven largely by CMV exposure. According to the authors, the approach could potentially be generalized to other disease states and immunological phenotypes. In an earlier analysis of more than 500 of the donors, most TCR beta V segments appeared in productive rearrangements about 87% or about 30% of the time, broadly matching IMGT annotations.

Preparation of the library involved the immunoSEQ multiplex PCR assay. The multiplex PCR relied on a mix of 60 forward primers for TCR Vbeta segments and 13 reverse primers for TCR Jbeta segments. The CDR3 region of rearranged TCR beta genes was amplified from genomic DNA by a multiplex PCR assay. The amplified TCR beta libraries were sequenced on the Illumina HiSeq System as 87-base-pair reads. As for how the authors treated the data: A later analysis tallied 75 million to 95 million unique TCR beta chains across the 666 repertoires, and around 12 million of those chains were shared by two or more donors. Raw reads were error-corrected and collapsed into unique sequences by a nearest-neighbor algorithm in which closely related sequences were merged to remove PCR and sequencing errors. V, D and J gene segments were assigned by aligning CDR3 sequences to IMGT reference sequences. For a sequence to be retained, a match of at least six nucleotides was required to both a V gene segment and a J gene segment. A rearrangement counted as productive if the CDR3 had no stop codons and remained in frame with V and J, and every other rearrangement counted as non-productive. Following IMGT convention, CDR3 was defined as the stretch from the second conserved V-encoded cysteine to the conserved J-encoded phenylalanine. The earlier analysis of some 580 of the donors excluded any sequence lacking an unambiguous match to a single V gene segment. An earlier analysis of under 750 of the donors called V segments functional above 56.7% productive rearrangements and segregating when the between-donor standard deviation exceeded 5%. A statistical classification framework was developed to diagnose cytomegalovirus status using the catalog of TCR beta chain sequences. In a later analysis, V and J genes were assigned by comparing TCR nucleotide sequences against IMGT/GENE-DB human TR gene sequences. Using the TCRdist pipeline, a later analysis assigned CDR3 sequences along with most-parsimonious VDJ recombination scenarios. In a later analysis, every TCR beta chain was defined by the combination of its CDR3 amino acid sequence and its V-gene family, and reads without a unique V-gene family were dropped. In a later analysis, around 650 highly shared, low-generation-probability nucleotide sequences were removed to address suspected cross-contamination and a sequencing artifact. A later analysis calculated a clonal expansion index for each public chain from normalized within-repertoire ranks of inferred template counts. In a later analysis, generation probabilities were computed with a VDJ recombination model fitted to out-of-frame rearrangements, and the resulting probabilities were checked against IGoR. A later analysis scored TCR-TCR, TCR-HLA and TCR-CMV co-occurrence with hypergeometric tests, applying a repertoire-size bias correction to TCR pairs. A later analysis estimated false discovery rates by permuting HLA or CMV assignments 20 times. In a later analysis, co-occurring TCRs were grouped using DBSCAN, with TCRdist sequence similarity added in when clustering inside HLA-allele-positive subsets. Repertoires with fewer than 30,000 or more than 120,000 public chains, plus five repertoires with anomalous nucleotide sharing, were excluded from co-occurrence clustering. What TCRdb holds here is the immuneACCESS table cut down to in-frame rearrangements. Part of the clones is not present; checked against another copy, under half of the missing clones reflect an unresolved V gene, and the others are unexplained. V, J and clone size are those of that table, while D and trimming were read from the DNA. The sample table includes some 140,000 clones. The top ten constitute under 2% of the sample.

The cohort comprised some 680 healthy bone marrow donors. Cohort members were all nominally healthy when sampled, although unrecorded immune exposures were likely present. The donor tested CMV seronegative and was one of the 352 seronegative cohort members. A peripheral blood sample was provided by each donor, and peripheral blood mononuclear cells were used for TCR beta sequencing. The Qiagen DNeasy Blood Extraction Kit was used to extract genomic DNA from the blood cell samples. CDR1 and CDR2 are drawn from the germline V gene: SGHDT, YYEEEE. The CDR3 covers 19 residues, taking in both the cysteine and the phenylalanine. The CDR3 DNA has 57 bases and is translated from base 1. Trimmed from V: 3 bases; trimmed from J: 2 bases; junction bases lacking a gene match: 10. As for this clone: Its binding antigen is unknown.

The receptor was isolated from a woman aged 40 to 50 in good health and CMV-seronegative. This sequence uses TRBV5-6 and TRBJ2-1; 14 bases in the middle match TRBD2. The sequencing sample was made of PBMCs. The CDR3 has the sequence CASSWRTSGGRVPYNEQFF. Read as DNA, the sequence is TGTGCCAGCAGCTGGAGGACTAGCGGGGGGCGGGTCCCCTACAATGAGCAGTTCTTC.